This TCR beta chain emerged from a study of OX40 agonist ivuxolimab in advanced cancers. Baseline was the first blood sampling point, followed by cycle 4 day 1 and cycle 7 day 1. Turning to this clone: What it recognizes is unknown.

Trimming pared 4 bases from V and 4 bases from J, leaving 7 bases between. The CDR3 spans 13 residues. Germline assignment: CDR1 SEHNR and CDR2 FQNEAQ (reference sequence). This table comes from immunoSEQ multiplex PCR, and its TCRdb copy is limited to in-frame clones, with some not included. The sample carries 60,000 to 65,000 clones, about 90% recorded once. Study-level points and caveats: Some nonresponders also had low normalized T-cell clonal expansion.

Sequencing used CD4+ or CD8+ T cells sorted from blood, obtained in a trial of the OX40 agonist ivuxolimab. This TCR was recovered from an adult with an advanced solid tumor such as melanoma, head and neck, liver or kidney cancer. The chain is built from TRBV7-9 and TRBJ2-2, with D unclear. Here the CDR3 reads CASSSTTTGELFF. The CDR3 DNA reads TGTGCCAGCAGCTCCACTACCACCGGGGAGCTGTTTTTT.